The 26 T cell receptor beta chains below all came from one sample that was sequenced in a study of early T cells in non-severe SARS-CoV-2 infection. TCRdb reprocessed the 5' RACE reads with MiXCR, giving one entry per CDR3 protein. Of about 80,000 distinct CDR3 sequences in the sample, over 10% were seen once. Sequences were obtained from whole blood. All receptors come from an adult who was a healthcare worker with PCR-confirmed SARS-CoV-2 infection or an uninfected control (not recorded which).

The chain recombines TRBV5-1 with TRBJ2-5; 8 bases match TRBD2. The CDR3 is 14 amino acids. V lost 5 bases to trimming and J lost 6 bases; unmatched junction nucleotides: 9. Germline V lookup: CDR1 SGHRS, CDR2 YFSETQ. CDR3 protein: CASSLGAGVKTQYF. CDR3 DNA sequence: TGCGCCAGCAGTTTAGGAGCGGGGGTGAAGACCCAGTACTTC.

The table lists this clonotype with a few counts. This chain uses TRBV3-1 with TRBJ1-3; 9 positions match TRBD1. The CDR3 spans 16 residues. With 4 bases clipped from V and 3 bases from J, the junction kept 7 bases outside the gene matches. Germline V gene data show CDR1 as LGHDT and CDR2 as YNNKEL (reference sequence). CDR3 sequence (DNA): TGTGCCAGCAGCCCACGGGGACAGGGCCTTGGAAACACCATATATTTT. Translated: CASSPRGQGLGNTIYF.

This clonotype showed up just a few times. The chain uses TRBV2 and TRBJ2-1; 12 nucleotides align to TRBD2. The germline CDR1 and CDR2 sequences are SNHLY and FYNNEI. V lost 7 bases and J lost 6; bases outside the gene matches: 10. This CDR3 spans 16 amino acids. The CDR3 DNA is TGTGCCAGCACCCCTCAACTAGCGGGGGGAAGCAATGAGCAGTTCTTC. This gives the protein CASTPQLAGGSNEQFF.

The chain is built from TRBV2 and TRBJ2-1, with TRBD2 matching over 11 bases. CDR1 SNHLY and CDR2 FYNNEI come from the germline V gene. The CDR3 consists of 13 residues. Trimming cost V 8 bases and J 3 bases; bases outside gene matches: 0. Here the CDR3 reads CASLAGGYNEQFF. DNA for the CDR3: TGTGCCAGCCTAGCGGGAGGCTACAATGAGCAGTTCTTC.

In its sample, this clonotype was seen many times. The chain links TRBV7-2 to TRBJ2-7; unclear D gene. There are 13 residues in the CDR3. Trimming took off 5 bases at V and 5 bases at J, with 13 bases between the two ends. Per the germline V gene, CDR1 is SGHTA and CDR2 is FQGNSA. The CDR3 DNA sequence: TGTGCCAGCAGCCTTACTACCTTAAACGAGCAGTACTTC. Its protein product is CASSLTTLNEQYF.

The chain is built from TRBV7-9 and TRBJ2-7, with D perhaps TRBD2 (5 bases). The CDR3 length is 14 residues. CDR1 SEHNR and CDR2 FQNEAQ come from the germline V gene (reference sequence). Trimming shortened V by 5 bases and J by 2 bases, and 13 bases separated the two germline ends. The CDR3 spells CASSRDQVPYEQYF. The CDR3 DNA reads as TGTGCCAGCAGCCGGGATCAGGTACCCTACGAGCAGTACTTC. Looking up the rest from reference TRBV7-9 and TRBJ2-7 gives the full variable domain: DTGVSQNPRHKITKRGQNVTFRCDPISEHNRLYWYRQTLGQGPEFLTYFQNEAQLEKSRLLSDRFSAERPKGSFSTLEIQRTEQGDSAMYLCASSRDQVPYEQYFGPGTRLTVT.

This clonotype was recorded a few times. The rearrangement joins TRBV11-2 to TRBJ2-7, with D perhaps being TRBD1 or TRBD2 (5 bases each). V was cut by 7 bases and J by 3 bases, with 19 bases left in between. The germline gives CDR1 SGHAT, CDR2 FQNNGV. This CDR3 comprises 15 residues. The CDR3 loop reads CASNPLRDGNYEQYF. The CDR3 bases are TGTGCCAGCAACCCCCTCCGGGACGGGAACTACGAGCAGTACTTC.

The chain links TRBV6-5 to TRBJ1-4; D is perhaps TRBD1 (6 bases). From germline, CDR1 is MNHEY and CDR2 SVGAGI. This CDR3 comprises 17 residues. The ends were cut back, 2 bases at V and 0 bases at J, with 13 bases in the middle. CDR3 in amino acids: CASSYLRGVATNEKLFF. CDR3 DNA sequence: TGTGCCAGCAGTTACCTGAGGGGGGTCGCAACTAATGAAAAACTGTTTTTT.

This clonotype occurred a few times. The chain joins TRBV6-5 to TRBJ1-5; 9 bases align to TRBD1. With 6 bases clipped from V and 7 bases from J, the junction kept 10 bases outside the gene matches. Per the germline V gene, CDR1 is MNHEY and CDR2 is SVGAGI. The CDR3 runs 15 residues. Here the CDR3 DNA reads TGTGCCAGCAGGATATCCGGGACAGGGCAACAGCCCCAGCATTTT. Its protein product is CASRISGTGQQPQHF.

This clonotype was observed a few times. The CDR3 DNA follows: TGCAGTGCTCATCAGGGGGCAGGGGAAAAACTGTTTTTT. Its protein is CSAHQGAGEKLFF. The rearrangement links TRBV20-1 to TRBJ1-4; 8 bases align to TRBD1. This CDR3 spans 13 amino acids. Germline V gene lookup returns CDR1 DFQATT and CDR2 SNEGSKA (reference sequence). With V trimmed by 5 bases and J by 8 bases, 7 bases remained unmatched.

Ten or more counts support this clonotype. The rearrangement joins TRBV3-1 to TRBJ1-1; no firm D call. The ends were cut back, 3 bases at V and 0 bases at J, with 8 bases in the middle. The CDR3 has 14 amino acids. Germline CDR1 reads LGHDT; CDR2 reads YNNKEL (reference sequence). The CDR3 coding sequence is TGTGCCAGCAGCCACAGGATAATGAACACTGAAGCTTTCTTT. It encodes CASSHRIMNTEAFF. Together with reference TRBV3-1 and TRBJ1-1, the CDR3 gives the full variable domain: DTAVSQTPKYLVTQMGNDKSIKCEQNLGHDTMYWYKQDSKKFLKIMFSYNNKELIINETVPNRFSPKSPDKAHLNLHINSLELGDSAVYFCASSHRIMNTEAFFGQGTRLTVV.

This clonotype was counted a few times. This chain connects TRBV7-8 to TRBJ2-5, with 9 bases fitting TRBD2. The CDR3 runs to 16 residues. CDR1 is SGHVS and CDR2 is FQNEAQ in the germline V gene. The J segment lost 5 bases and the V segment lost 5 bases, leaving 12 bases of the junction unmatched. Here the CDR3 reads CASSPILAGPGETQYF. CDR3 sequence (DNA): TGTGCCAGCAGCCCAATCCTAGCGGGACCCGGGGAGACCCAGTACTTC.

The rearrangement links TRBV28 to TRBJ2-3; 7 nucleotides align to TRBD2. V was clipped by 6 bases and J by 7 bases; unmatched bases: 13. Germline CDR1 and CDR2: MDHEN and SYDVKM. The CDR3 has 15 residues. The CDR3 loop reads CASSYIAGSGYTQYF. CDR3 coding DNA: TGTGCCAGCAGCTACATAGCGGGCTCAGGATATACGCAGTATTTT. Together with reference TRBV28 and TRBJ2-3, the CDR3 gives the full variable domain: DVKVTQSSRYLVKRTGEKVFLECVQDMDHENMFWYRQDPGLGLRLIYFSYDVKMKEKGDIPEGYSVSREKKERFSLILESASTNQTSMYLCASSYIAGSGYTQYFGPGTRLTVL.

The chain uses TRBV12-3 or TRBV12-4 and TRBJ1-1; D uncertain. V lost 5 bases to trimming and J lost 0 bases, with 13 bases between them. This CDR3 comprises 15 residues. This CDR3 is CASSPRGYMNTEAFF. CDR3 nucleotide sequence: TGTGCCAGCAGTCCCCGCGGGTATATGAACACTGAAGCTTTCTTT.

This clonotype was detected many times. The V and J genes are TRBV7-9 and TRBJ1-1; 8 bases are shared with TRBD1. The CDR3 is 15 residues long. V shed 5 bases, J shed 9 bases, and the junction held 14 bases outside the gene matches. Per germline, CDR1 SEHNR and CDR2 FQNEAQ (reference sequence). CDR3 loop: CASSKRPGQDVKAFF. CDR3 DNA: TGTGCCAGCAGCAAAAGACCGGGACAGGATGTGAAAGCTTTCTTT.

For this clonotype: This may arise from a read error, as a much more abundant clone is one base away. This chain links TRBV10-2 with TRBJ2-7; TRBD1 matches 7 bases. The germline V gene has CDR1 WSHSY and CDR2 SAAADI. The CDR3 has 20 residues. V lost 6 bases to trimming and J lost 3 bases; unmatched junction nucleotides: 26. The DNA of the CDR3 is TGCGCCAGCAGCCTTCCGACAAGGGACAGTGCGGCGTACCTGAACTACGAGCAGTACTTC. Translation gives CASSLPTRDSAAYLNYEQYF.

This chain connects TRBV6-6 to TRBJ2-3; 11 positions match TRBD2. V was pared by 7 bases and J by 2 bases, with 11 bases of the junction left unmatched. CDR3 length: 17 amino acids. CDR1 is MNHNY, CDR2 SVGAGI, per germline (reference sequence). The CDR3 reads CASTRVAGGPYTDTQYF. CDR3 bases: TGTGCCAGCACGAGGGTAGCGGGAGGGCCCTACACAGATACGCAGTATTTT.

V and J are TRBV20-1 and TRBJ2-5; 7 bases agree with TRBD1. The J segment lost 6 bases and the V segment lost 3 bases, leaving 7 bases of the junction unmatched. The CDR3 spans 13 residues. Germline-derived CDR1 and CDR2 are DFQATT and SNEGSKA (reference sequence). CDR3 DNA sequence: TGCAGTGCTAGTGTACAGGGGCGAAAGACCCAGTACTTC. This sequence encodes CSASVQGRKTQYF.

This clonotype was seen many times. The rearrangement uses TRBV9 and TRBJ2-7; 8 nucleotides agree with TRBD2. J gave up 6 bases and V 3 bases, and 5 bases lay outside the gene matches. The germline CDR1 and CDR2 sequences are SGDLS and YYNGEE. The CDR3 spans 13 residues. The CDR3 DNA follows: TGTGCCAGCAGCGGGGATAGCGGGATCGAGCAGTACTTC. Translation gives CASSGDSGIEQYF.

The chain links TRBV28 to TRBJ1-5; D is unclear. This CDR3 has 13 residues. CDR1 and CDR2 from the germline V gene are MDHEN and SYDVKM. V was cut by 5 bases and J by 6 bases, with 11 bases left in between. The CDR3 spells CASSPTSSQPQHF. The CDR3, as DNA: TGTGCCAGCAGTCCAACCTCATCTCAGCCCCAGCATTTT.

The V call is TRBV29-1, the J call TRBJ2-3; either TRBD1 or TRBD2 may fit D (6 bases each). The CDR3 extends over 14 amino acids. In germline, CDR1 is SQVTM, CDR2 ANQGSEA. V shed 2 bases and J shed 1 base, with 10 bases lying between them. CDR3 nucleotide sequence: TGCAGCGTTGAAAAGGGGGAGGGCACAGATACGCAGTATTTT. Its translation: CSVEKGEGTDTQYF.

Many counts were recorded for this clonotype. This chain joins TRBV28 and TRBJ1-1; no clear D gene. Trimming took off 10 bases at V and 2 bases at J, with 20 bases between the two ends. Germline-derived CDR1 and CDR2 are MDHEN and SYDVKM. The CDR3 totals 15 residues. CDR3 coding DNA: TGTGCCACCATGGATACCTGGACGGCAAACACTGAAGCTTTCTTT. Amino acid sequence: CATMDTWTANTEAFF.

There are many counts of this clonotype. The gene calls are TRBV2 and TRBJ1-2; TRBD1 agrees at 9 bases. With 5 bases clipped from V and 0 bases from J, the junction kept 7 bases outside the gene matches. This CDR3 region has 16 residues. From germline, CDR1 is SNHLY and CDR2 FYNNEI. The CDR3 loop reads CASSRTGDLANYGYTF. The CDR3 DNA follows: TGTGCCAGCAGTCGGACAGGGGACCTAGCTAACTATGGCTACACCTTC.

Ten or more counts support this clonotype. The CDR3 loop is CASRLAGGSYNEQFF. The CDR3 DNA sequence: TGTGCCAGTAGGCTAGCGGGAGGCTCCTACAATGAGCAGTTCTTC. The chain uses TRBV19 and TRBJ2-1, with 11 bases lining up with TRBD2. Germline loops: CDR1 LNHDA, CDR2 SQIVND (reference sequence). V lost 6 bases and J lost 0; bases outside the gene matches: 1. CDR3 length: 15 amino acids.

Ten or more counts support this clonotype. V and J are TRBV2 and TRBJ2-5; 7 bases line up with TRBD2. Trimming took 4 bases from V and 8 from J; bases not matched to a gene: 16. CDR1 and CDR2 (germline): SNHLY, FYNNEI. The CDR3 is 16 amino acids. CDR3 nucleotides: TGTGCCAGCAGTGGCGGGGGTAGCGGAGGATATGGAACCCAGTACTTC. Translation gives CASSGGGSGGYGTQYF.

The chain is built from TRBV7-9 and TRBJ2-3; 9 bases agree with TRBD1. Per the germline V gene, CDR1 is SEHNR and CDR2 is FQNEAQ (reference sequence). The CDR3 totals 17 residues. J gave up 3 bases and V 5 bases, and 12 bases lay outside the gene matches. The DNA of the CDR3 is TGTGCCAGCAGCAATCCCAGCCCGGGACAGGGAACAGATACGCAGTATTTT. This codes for CASSNPSPGQGTDTQYF.